These T cell receptor beta chains were read from a single sample in a study of blood T cells in healthy people across ages. TCRdb reprocessed the 5' RACE reads via MiXCR and lists one record per CDR3 protein. The data show about 1.8 million distinct CDR3 sequences, roughly 50% seen once. Source material: blood. Receptor source: a woman aged 40 to 50 in good health. CDR3s include the opening cysteine and the closing phenylalanine or tryptophan. The D gene is left open where the match is weak. Clone size, where shown, is once, few, many, or a class for clones that have expanded.

NA,TRBJ2-5,TRBV20-1,NA,TGCAGTGCTACTCCGGGACCCCAAGAGACCCAGTACTTC,CSATPGPQETQYF
NA,TRBJ1-2,TRBV29-1,NA,TGCAGCGTATACGGCTACACCTTC,CSVYGYTF
NA,TRBJ1-6,TRBV6-6,NA,TGTGCCAGCAGTTATGGCTCCACTGACTCCTATAATTCACCCCTCCACTTT,CASSYGSTDSYNSPLHF
TRBD1,TRBJ2-5,TRBV11-2,NA,TGTGCCAGCAGCTCCCCTGGGAGACAGGGTGGAGAGACCCAGTACTTC,CASSSPGRQGGETQYF
NA,TRBJ1-2,TRBV5-1,NA,TGCGCCAGCAGCGACCGGGGCCCTGGTGGCTACACCTTC,CASSDRGPGGYTF
NA,TRBJ2-3,TRBV7-7,few,TGTGCTAGCAGCTTGTTTCCGACAGAGAACACAGATACGCAGTATTTT,CASSLFPTENTDTQYF
NA,TRBJ2-7,TRBV7-2,NA,TGTGCCAGCAGCTTAGCGCGGGACGGCGCCTACGAGCAGTACTTC,CASSLARDGAYEQYF
TRBD2,TRBJ2-2,TRBV7-2,NA,TGTGCCAGCAGTCTAACTAGCGGGGGGACCGGGGAGCTGTTTTTT,CASSLTSGGTGELFF
NA,TRBJ1-4,TRBV4-1,NA,TGCGCCAGCAGCCAACCGACAGGAGAAAAACTGTTTTTT,CASSQPTGEKLFF
NA,TRBJ2-5,TRBV20-1,NA,TGCAGTGCTAGGTGGCAGGGGTCATTTAACTACAAGCGGTACTTC,CSARWQGSFNYKRYF
TRBD2,TRBJ2-1,TRBV6-6,NA,TGTGCCAGCAGAACGAGCGGGGGGGCTGTAGACGAGCAGTTCTTC,CASRTSGGAVDEQFF
NA,TRBJ2-5,TRBV5-1,few,TGCGCCAGCAGCCTTTCCGACTGGGACGAGACCCAGTACTTC,CASSLSDWDETQYF
TRBD1,TRBJ1-2,TRBV9,NA,TGTGCCAGCAGCCACCGGGACAGCTGGAACTATGGCTACACCTTC,CASSHRDSWNYGYTF
NA,TRBJ2-1,TRBV28,NA,TGTGCCAGCAGTTTCTTTAATAGTCGCAATGAGCAGTTCTTC,CASSFFNSRNEQFF
NA,TRBJ1-2,TRBV6-5,NA,TGTGCCAGCAGTTACTCGATCACACAGGTCTATGGCTACACCTTC,CASSYSITQVYGYTF
NA,TRBJ2-4,TRBV7-9,few,TGTGCCAGCAGCCTAAGGTCCGAGGGTGACATTCAGTACTTC,CASSLRSEGDIQYF
NA,TRBJ2-7,TRBV20-1,few,TGCAGTGCTAGATGGGGGGCGCGCTACGAGCAGTACTTC,CSARWGARYEQYF
NA,TRBJ2-3,TRBV7-9,NA,TGTGCCAGCAGCTTACCACGGACAGAGACGCAGTATTTT,CASSLPRTETQYF
TRBD2,TRBJ2-7,TRBV20-1,NA,TGCAGTGCTGCGAATAGCGGGGACTCCTACGAGCAGTACTTC,CSAANSGDSYEQYF
TRBD2,TRBJ2-1,TRBV6-2/TRBV6-3,NA,TGTGCCAGCAGCGCCATAGCGGGGCAAGAGACCCAGTTCTTC,CASSAIAGQETQFF
TRBD2,TRBJ2-7,TRBV20-1,NA,TGCAGTGCTGTCCCGGGACTAGCGGGGGGGTTGTACAATGAGCAGTACTTC,CSAVPGLAGGLYNEQYF
TRBD2,TRBJ2-5,TRBV10-3,few,TGTGCCATCAGTGGGGTAGCGGGGATCCAAGAGACCCAGTACTTC,CAISGVAGIQETQYF
NA,TRBJ2-6,TRBV20-1,few,TGCAGTGCTAGATTGGGTGCCCACTCCTCCGGGGCCAACGTCCTGACTTTC,CSARLGAHSSGANVLTF
TRBD1,TRBJ1-6,TRBV6-1,NA,TGTGCCAGCAGTGAACCGGGACAGTATAATTCACCCCTCCACTTT,CASSEPGQYNSPLHF
NA,TRBJ2-1,TRBV24-1,NA,TGTGCCACCAGTGATGCCGACCCGGGCCCCACCTACAATGAGCAGTTCTTC,CATSDADPGPTYNEQFF
TRBD1,TRBJ2-6,TRBV12-3/TRBV12-4,NA,TGTGCCAGCAGTTTACTTCCCACAGGGGACGAATCGACGTCTGGGGCCAACGTCCTGACTTTC,CASSLLPTGDESTSGANVLTF
NA,TRBJ2-7,TRBV7-2,few,TGTGCCAGCAGCCCCGGGAACAGAGTATACGAGCAGTACTTC,CASSPGNRVYEQYF
NA,TRBJ2-7,TRBV4-3,few,TGCGCCAGCAGCCAAGGTAGACAGTCGCCCGAGCAGTACTTC,CASSQGRQSPEQYF
NA,TRBJ2-4,TRBV5-1,NA,TGCGCCAGCAGCTTGACAGGAGCTTGGAACATTCAGTACTTC,CASSLTGAWNIQYF
TRBD1,TRBJ1-6,TRBV28,NA,TGTGCCAGCAGTATTACAGGGGGCGCAGTTTCACCCCTCCACTTT,CASSITGGAVSPLHF
NA,TRBJ1-5,TRBV4-2,NA,TGTGCCAGCAGCCAAGATATTAGGCGGCCCCAGCATTTT,CASSQDIRRPQHF
NA,TRBJ2-5,TRBV11-3,few,TGTGCCAGCAGCTTAGATCTCGGAAGGGGCCAAGAGACCCAGTACTTC,CASSLDLGRGQETQYF
TRBD2,TRBJ2-3,TRBV12-3/TRBV12-4,NA,TGTGCCAGCCAGATAGCGGGTACAGATACGCAGTATTTT,CASQIAGTDTQYF
NA,TRBJ2-2,TRBV4-2,NA,TGTGCCAGTAACCCCAGTTCCGGGGAGCTGTTTTTT,CASNPSSGELFF
NA,TRBJ2-4,TRBV5-1,NA,TGCGCCAGCAGCCTTGGTTGGGATAACATTCAGTACTTC,CASSLGWDNIQYF
NA,TRBJ2-1,TRBV29-1,few,TGCAGCGTTGATGGGGGCTCTTACAATGAGCAGTTCTTC,CSVDGGSYNEQFF
NA,TRBJ1-2,TRBV4-3,few,TGCGCCAGCAGCCAAACGAGTAGGAACTATGGCTACACCTTC,CASSQTSRNYGYTF
NA,TRBJ2-1,TRBV29-1,NA,TGCAGCGTTGCGAGGGGTGGAAACTACAATGGGCAGTTCTTC,CSVARGGNYNGQFF
TRBD1,TRBJ1-2,TRBV28,NA,TGTGCCAGCAGTTCCGGGGACAGGGCTGGCTACACCTTC,CASSSGDRAGYTF
NA,TRBJ2-3,TRBV3-1,NA,TGTGCCAGCAGCCAAGAAGGGGTCCCCGTCACAGATACGCAGTATTTT,CASSQEGVPVTDTQYF
NA,TRBJ2-7,TRBV6-5,NA,TGTGCCAGCAGAACCCCTTCGACAGGAAGGTCCTACGAGCAGTACTTC,CASRTPSTGRSYEQYF
TRBD1,TRBJ2-5,TRBV2,NA,TGTGCCACCAAACAGGGGGCCGGCCAAGAGGCCCAGTACTTC,CATKQGAGQEAQYF
NA,TRBJ1-1,TRBV27,NA,TGTGCCAGCAGTCGACAGCTCCTCAACACTGAAGCTTTCTTT,CASSRQLLNTEAFF
TRBD1,TRBJ2-7,TRBV20-1,once,TGCAGTGCCCTCCCCGGACAGGAAAAAAACTACGAGCAGTACTTC,CSALPGQEKNYEQYF
TRBD2,TRBJ2-3,TRBV20-1,NA,TGCAGTGCTCCTATAGTTAGCGGGGGGCGAGATACGCAGTATTTT,CSAPIVSGGRDTQYF
NA,TRBJ2-6,TRBV6-5,NA,TGTGCCAGCAGTTACTCGATATCTTCTGGGGCCAACGTCCTGACTTTC,CASSYSISSGANVLTF
NA,TRBJ2-1,TRBV20-1,NA,TGCAGTGCTAGCGGAGCGGCATTAAACAATGAGCAGTTCTTC,CSASGAALNNEQFF
NA,TRBJ1-2,TRBV7-2,NA,TGTGCCAGCAGCTTAGTGGTGAAGGGGAATGGCTACACCTTC,CASSLVVKGNGYTF
NA,TRBJ2-1,TRBV25-1,NA,TGTGCCAGCAGAGGGGACGCCTACAATGAGCAGTTCTTC,CASRGDAYNEQFF
NA,TRBJ2-7,TRBV20-1,few,TGCAGTGCTAATAGGGGGACGGGGGCCTACGAGCAGTACTTC,CSANRGTGAYEQYF
NA,TRBJ2-1,TRBV11-2,NA,TGTGCCAGCAGCGGCACACGGTACAATGAGCAGTTCTTC,CASSGTRYNEQFF
NA,TRBJ2-1,TRBV4-3,NA,TGCGCCAGCAGCCCGTTCCAGGGGGGGGCCTATGAGCAGTTCTTC,CASSPFQGGAYEQFF
TRBD2,TRBJ2-1,TRBV5-1,few,TGCGCCAGCAGCAAGACTAGCGGGGGGCTCAATGAGCAGTTCTTC,CASSKTSGGLNEQFF